This TCR beta chain is from a study of T cell changes during pregnancy in multiple sclerosis (dated by TCRdb to between 2018 and 2020). Regarding the study in general: Changes in the T cell repertoire over the course of pregnancy were examined in this study in women with multiple sclerosis.

For this clone: The antigen it recognizes is unknown. No base quality values were provided; no much bigger clone lies one nucleotide off.

At the junction V is shortened by 5 bases and J by 5 bases; bases outside the gene matches: 8. The germline V gene encodes CDR1 SEHNR and CDR2 FQNEAQ (reference sequence). From its cysteine to its phenylalanine, the CDR3 spans 15 amino acids. Kept here is only the CDR3 DNA, which spans 45 bases and is read in frame from base 1. Libraries were made using the immunoSEQ multiplex PCR assay. Imported from immuneACCESS, the table was reduced by TCRdb to in-frame sequences with V and J called. These copies leave out some clones; in studies compared against another copy, an unresolved V gene accounts for under half, and the cause of the remainder is not known. For this sample there are 35,000 to 50,000 clones; about 88% appear just once. The ten largest clones add up to under 1.5% of the sample.

This clonotype originated in a female donor with multiple sclerosis, enrolled in a pregnancy study. The chain links TRBV7-9 with TRBJ2-5; 10 bases in the middle match TRBD2. Specimen: CD4+ T cells from peripheral blood mononuclear cells, collected in the second trimester of pregnancy. CDR3 reads: CASSRLAGAGETQYF. At the DNA level, the sequence is TGTGCCAGCAGCCGCCTAGCGGGAGCCGGGGAGACCCAGTACTTC.